Shown below are 18 T cell receptor beta chains from a single sample sequenced in a study of response to subunit inactivated influenza vaccine. Via MiXCR, TCRdb re-called the RT-PCR reads, giving one row per CDR3 protein. The data show around 750,000 distinct CDR3 sequences, 21% seen once. The sample in question was PBMCs from blood, obtained approximately 5 days after vaccination. These receptors were obtained from a middle-aged man who received an inactivated influenza vaccine.

This chain uses TRBV24-1 with TRBJ2-1; 9 nucleotides line up with TRBD1. CDR1 and CDR2 from the germline V gene are KGHDR and SFDVKD. The J segment lost 8 bases and the V segment lost 5 bases, leaving 6 bases of the junction unmatched. The CDR3 consists of 14 residues. The CDR3 is CATSGQGVVDEQFF. CDR3 in DNA: TGTGCCACCAGTGGACAGGGGGTTGTAGATGAGCAGTTCTTC.

This clonotype has just a few counts. V is TRBV27 and J is TRBJ2-1; perhaps TRBD2 as D (6 bases). Per germline, CDR1 MNHEY and CDR2 SMNVEV (reference sequence). This CDR3 has 17 residues. V was cut by 1 base and J by 13 bases, with 26 bases left in between. CDR3 coding DNA: TGTGCCAGCAGTTTATGGACCGCGCGCCGGCGGGAAGGGGTCCAGTTCTTC. It yields the protein CASSLWTARRREGVQFF.

This clonotype was picked up a small number of times. The chain employs TRBV5-1 and TRBJ2-3, with D possibly being TRBD2 (6 bases). With 5 bases removed from V and 6 bases from J, the gap between germline ends came to 19 bases. The germline V gene has CDR1 SGHRS and CDR2 YFSETQ. The CDR3 contains 15 residues. The CDR3 is CASRFLTGAMDTQYF. The CDR3 bases are TGCGCCAGCAGATTCCTTACGGGAGCAATGGATACGCAGTATTTT.

This clonotype was observed at least ten times. The chain couples TRBV29-1 to TRBJ2-1; 14 bases agree with TRBD2. This CDR3 has 17 residues. Germline-derived CDR1 and CDR2 are SQVTM and ANQGSEA. With 1 base clipped from V and 3 bases from J, the junction kept 5 bases outside the gene matches. In DNA form, the CDR3 reads TGCAGCGTTGAAGGGGGGACTAGCGGGAGTTTCTACAATGAGCAGTTCTTC. Translated: CSVEGGTSGSFYNEQFF.

The chain has TRBV5-1 and TRBJ2-1, with 9 nucleotides matching TRBD1. Germline values: CDR1 SGHRS, CDR2 YFSETQ. V dropped 0 bases and J dropped 8; count of bases not matched to a gene: 6. The CDR3 loop spans 15 amino acids. The CDR3 DNA reads as TGCGCCAGCAGCTTGGAGGGACAGGGTGGTGATGAGCAGTTCTTC. Protein sequence: CASSLEGQGGDEQFF.

In this sample, this clonotype turned up many times. J is TRBJ2-3 and V is TRBV29-1, with TRBD2 as a possible D gene (6 bases). Germline V gene lookup returns CDR1 SQVTM and CDR2 ANQGSEA. The V end lost 6 bases, the J end lost 3 bases, and 22 bases lay between the germline ends. This CDR3 spans 16 amino acids. CDR3 loop: CSVGGGSNLGTDTQYF. The CDR3 nucleotides are TGCAGCGTGGGAGGAGGCTCGAACCTTGGGACAGATACGCAGTATTTT.

Only a few counts were recorded for this clonotype. V usage is TRBV6-1 and J usage is TRBJ2-7, with 11 nucleotides matching TRBD2. Germline assignment: CDR1 MNHNS and CDR2 SASEGT. The CDR3 totals 16 residues. Germline trimming cut 6 bases from V and 0 bases from J; bases unmatched to any gene: 7. CDR3 nucleotides: TGTGCCAGCAGCCGACCGACTAGCGGGAACTCCTACGAGCAGTACTTC. Translating gives CASSRPTSGNSYEQYF.

This sequence joins TRBV24-1 and TRBJ2-5; 8 bases map to TRBD1. From germline, CDR1 is KGHDR and CDR2 SFDVKD. V dropped 6 bases and J dropped 5; count of bases not matched to a gene: 10. The CDR3 covers 15 residues. The CDR3 DNA is TGTGCCACCAGTCACCCAGGGGGCGCCGGGGAGACCCAGTACTTC. It translates to CATSHPGGAGETQYF.

This clonotype occurred a few times. The chain has TRBV20-1 and TRBJ1-5; D not certain. CDR3 length: 14 residues. V was shortened by 0 bases and J by 9 bases, with 15 bases between the two germline ends. The V gene's germline CDR1 is DFQATT and CDR2 SNEGSKA (reference sequence). CDR3 sequence reads: CSARDGDGPGPQHF. The CDR3 DNA follows: TGCAGTGCTAGAGATGGCGACGGGCCCGGGCCCCAGCATTTT.

Only a few counts were recorded for this clonotype. The chain carries TRBV11-2 and TRBJ2-7, with 7 bases that match TRBD1. The ends lost 5 bases at V and 1 base at J; junction bases unmatched: 14. Germline lookup yields CDR1 SGHAT and CDR2 FQNNGV. The CDR3 sequence is 17 residues long. CDR3 sequence (DNA): TGTGCCAGCAGCAAACTGTCCCGGGACAGCCCTTCCTACGAGCAGTACTTC. Its translation: CASSKLSRDSPSYEQYF.

The chain recombines TRBV9 with TRBJ2-1, with 12 nucleotides matching TRBD2. Germline loops: CDR1 SGDLS, CDR2 YYNGEE. The J segment lost 3 bases and the V segment lost 3 bases, leaving 13 bases of the junction unmatched. CDR3 size: 19 residues. CDR3 in amino acids: CASSGGTSGLPGFYNEQFF. The CDR3 DNA reads TGTGCCAGCAGCGGGGGGACTAGCGGGTTGCCGGGTTTCTACAATGAGCAGTTCTTC.

The J gene is TRBJ2-7, the V gene TRBV11-1; the D gene is possibly TRBD1 (6 bases). Deletions cut 1 base from V and 5 bases from J, with 15 bases between. The CDR3 totals 15 residues. CDR1 and CDR2 from the germline V gene are SGHAT and FQDESV (reference sequence). As DNA, the CDR3 is TGTGCCAGCAGCTTAGAGGGGCAGGGGACGAACGAGCAGTACTTC. This codes for CASSLEGQGTNEQYF.

CDR3 region: CASSRGRGGQGTEAFF. The CDR3 DNA reads TGTGCCAGCAGCCGCGGAAGAGGGGGACAAGGCACTGAAGCTTTCTTT. The J gene is TRBJ1-1, the V gene TRBV7-6; D is perhaps TRBD1 (6 bases). The CDR3 has 16 amino acids. The V gene's germline CDR1 is SGHVS and CDR2 FNYEAQ. V lost 5 bases, J lost 4 bases, and 20 bases lay in between.

The rearrangement uses TRBV4-2 and TRBJ2-3; possible D gene TRBD2, 6 bases. The V end was cut by 0 bases, the J end by 5 bases, with 9 bases between. This CDR3 comprises 14 residues. Germline V gene data show CDR1 as LGHNA and CDR2 as YNFKEQ. CDR3 region: CASSQDWDLDTQYF. The CDR3 DNA reads TGTGCCAGCAGCCAAGATTGGGACTTAGATACGCAGTATTTT.

The rearrangement uses TRBV20-1 and TRBJ1-1, with TRBD1 matching 9 bases. J gave up 7 bases and V 0 bases, and 6 bases lay outside the gene matches. The germline gives CDR1 DFQATT, CDR2 SNEGSKA (reference sequence). This CDR3 region has 14 residues. CDR3 DNA: TGCAGTGCTAGAGAAGGGGGACAGGGAGGTGAAGCTTTCTTT. This gives the protein CSAREGGQGGEAFF.

This clonotype came up a few times. The chain combines TRBV6-1 with TRBJ2-2; 9 nucleotides match TRBD1. CDR3 length equals 15 residues. After removal of 6 bases from V and 6 bases from J, the junction contained 8 bases not matched to a gene. Germline V CDR1 and CDR2: MNHNS, SASEGT. DNA for the CDR3: TGTGCCAGCAGATCCGGGACAGGGTACTCCGGGGAGCTGTTTTTT. Its translation is CASRSGTGYSGELFF.

The rearrangement links TRBV6-5 to TRBJ2-2; TRBD2 matches 15 bases. The germline V gene has CDR1 MNHEY and CDR2 SVGAGI. The V segment lost 4 bases and the J segment 5 bases; nucleotides outside the gene matches: 8. The CDR3 is 18 residues long. The CDR3 sequence is CASSSPGLAGGRTGELFF. In nucleotides, the CDR3 is TGTGCCAGCAGTTCTCCCGGACTAGCGGGAGGGCGGACCGGGGAGCTGTTTTTT.

This clonotype was seen only a few times. The chain has TRBV12-3 or TRBV12-4 and TRBJ2-7; 8 bases align to TRBD1. The V gene end was trimmed by 4 bases and the J gene end by 2 bases; junction bases not matched to a gene: 7. This CDR3 is built from 15 residues. The CDR3 region is CASSSGQVVPYEQYF. The CDR3 nucleotides read TGTGCCAGCAGTTCGGGACAGGTCGTCCCCTACGAGCAGTACTTC.